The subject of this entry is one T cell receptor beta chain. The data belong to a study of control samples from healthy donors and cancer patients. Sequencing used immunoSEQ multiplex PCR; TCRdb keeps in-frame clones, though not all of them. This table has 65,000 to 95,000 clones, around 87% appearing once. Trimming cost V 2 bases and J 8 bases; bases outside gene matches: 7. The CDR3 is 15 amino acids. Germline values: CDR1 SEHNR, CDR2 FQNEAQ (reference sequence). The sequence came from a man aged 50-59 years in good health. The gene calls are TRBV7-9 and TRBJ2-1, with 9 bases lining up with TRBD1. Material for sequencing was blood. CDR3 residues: CASSLLDRGSDEQFF. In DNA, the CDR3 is TGTGCCAGCAGCTTATTGGACAGGGGCAGCGATGAGCAGTTCTTC.